Listed here are 23 T cell receptor beta chains from one sample, sequenced in a study of cytomegalovirus exposure and HLA in healthy donors. The PCR was carried out with 60 Vbeta primers and 13 Jbeta primers. Data came from immunoSEQ multiplex PCR; TCRdb stores just in-frame clones and leaves some out. The repertoire holds roughly 180,000 clones, with 84% as singletons. Sequencing used PBMCs. These receptors originate from a man aged 30-40 years in good health and CMV-seronegative.

This clone was detected only once. V usage is TRBV7-2 and J usage is TRBJ2-5; D is possibly TRBD2 (5 bases). The V end was cut by 8 bases, the J end by 6 bases, with 7 bases between. The CDR3 extends over 10 amino acids. Germline loops: CDR1 SGHTA, CDR2 FQGNSA. CDR3 region: CASSGKTQYF. CDR3 DNA sequence: TGTGCCAGCTCGGGGAAGACCCAGTACTTC.

This clone has only a few counts. V is TRBV11-2 and J is TRBJ2-7, with D possibly being TRBD2 (6 bases). This CDR3 is 15 amino acids long. Germline CDR1 and CDR2: SGHAT and FQNNGV. Trimming shortened V by 1 base and J by 0 bases, and 10 bases separated the two germline ends. The DNA of the CDR3 is TGTGCCAGCAGCTTAGCTAGCGCGAACTCCTACGAGCAGTACTTC. This sequence encodes CASSLASANSYEQYF.

The rearrangement links TRBV7-9 to TRBJ2-4; 13 bases agree with TRBD2. V gave up 5 bases and J gave up 0 bases; unmatched junction bases: 7. This CDR3 is built from 18 residues. Germline CDR1 and CDR2: SEHNR and FQNEAQ (reference sequence). CDR3 residues: CASSGTSGVLLAKNIQYF. The CDR3 region has the DNA TGTGCCAGCAGCGGGACTAGCGGGGTCCTCCTAGCCAAAAACATTCAGTACTTC.

This clone was counted once. V usage is TRBV6-1 and J usage is TRBJ1-3; D is possibly TRBD1 (6 bases). Germline V CDR1 and CDR2: MNHNS, SASEGT. V lost 5 bases to trimming and J lost 1 base, with 12 bases between them. The CDR3 loop spans 15 amino acids. The DNA of the CDR3 is TGTGCCAGCAGTCCACAGGGTTATTCTGGAAACACCATATATTTT. Its protein product is CASSPQGYSGNTIYF.

This rearrangement joins TRBV27 to TRBJ2-4, with a tentative D call TRBD1 (5 bases). Between the trimmed V and J ends, which lost 2 bases and 2 bases, there was a span of 13 bases. The germline V gene has CDR1 MNHEY and CDR2 SMNVEV (reference sequence). CDR3 length: 16 amino acids. Written as DNA, the CDR3 is TGTGCCAGCAGTTTAGGAAGGGGCGTACCCAAAAACATTCAGTACTTC. Protein sequence: CASSLGRGVPKNIQYF.

The rearrangement uses TRBV5-1 and TRBJ1-1; D not resolved. Looked up from germline, CDR1 is SGHRS and CDR2 is YFSETQ. V lost 4 bases and J 2 bases, leaving 12 bases between the germline ends. This CDR3 contains 14 residues. CDR3 residues: CASSPVLTNTEAFF. CDR3 nucleotides: TGCGCCAGCAGCCCAGTTCTGACTAACACTGAAGCTTTCTTT.

The chain uses TRBV6-1 and TRBJ2-3; 8 bases line up with TRBD1. The CDR3 runs to 14 residues. Germline lookup yields CDR1 MNHNS and CDR2 SASEGT. Losses at the gene ends were 6 bases for V and 6 bases for J; bases not matched to a gene: 8. The CDR3 DNA follows: TGTGCCAGCAGGCCGGACAGGGTATCGGATACGCAGTATTTT. This sequence encodes CASRPDRVSDTQYF.

This clone appeared a single time. The chain employs TRBV28 and TRBJ1-5; a possible D gene is TRBD1 (5 bases). CDR3 length equals 13 residues. Germline V gene lookup returns CDR1 MDHEN and CDR2 SYDVKM. The V end lost 6 bases, the J end lost 6 bases, and 12 bases lay between the germline ends. CDR3 amino acids: CASSRDGGQPQHF. CDR3 coding DNA: TGTGCCAGCAGCCGAGACGGGGGTCAGCCCCAGCATTTT.

This clone appeared once. The chain carries TRBV7-9 and TRBJ2-3; the D is unclear. V shed 5 bases and J shed 3 bases, with 6 bases lying between them. Germline CDR1 SEHNR, CDR2 FQNEAQ (reference sequence). The CDR3 is 12 amino acids. The CDR3 sequence: CASSRETDTQYF. The CDR3 DNA reads TGTGCCAGCAGCAGAGAGACAGATACGCAGTATTTT.

V is TRBV2 and J is TRBJ1-2; D gene unclear. Between the trimmed V and J ends, which lost 0 bases and 4 bases, there was a span of 12 bases. The germline gives CDR1 SNHLY, CDR2 FYNNEI. The CDR3 consists of 15 residues. The CDR3 sequence: CASSEALGEAYGYTF. The CDR3 nucleotides are TGTGCCAGCAGTGAAGCCCTGGGTGAGGCCTATGGCTACACCTTC.

The chain recombines TRBV27 with TRBJ1-1; TRBD1 agrees at 8 bases. The germline CDR1 and CDR2 sequences are MNHEY and SMNVEV (reference sequence). Trimming cost V 2 bases and J 8 bases; bases outside gene matches: 7. This CDR3 has 14 residues. CDR3 region: CASSLGAGGVEAFF. CDR3 in DNA: TGTGCCAGCAGTTTAGGGGCAGGGGGCGTGGAAGCTTTCTTT.

Comments on this clone: Different DNA sequences within this sample yield the same CDR3. The rearrangement uses TRBV6-5 and TRBJ1-1; 7 bases line up with TRBD1. The CDR3 is made up of 15 amino acids. Germline-derived CDR1 and CDR2 are MNHEY and SVGAGI. With 3 bases clipped from V and 5 bases from J, the junction kept 9 bases outside the gene matches. CDR3 amino acids: CASSYTRQGVTEAFF. CDR3 sequence (DNA): TGTGCCAGCAGTTATACCAGACAGGGTGTTACTGAAGCTTTCTTT.

This rearrangement joins TRBV27 to TRBJ2-1; D might be TRBD2 (6 bases). Deletions cut 9 bases from V and 7 bases from J, with 16 bases between. The CDR3 has 13 residues. The V gene's germline CDR1 is MNHEY and CDR2 SMNVEV (reference sequence). CDR3: CASGLGRLNEQFF. CDR3 DNA: TGTGCCAGTGGGCTCGGGAGACTAAATGAGCAGTTCTTC.

This clone was observed a handful of times. V gene TRBV5-1 combines with J gene TRBJ2-7; TRBD1 might be the D (7 bases). V lost 0 bases and J 12 bases, leaving 19 bases between the germline ends. The CDR3 runs to 14 residues. CDR1 is SGHRS, CDR2 YFSETQ, per germline. The CDR3 spells CASSLGQGGGDRYF. For the CDR3, the DNA is TGCGCCAGCAGCTTGGGACAGGGAGGTGGGGATCGGTACTTC.

The V call is TRBV28, the J call TRBJ1-2; the D is unclear. The ends were cut back, 8 bases at V and 6 bases at J, with 13 bases in the middle. Germline CDR1 MDHEN, CDR2 SYDVKM. The CDR3 spans 12 residues. The CDR3 coding sequence is TGTGCCAGCGGAGCCTCGGGTCATGGCTACACCTTC. It specifies CASGASGHGYTF.

The rearrangement uses TRBV28 and TRBJ1-5, with 9 bases fitting TRBD1. The CDR3 length is 14 residues. V was pared by 6 bases and J by 7 bases, with 7 bases of the junction left unmatched. CDR1 MDHEN and CDR2 SYDVKM come from the germline V gene. CDR3 in amino acids: CASRTGGAGQPQHF. CDR3 in DNA: TGTGCCAGCAGAACAGGGGGCGCCGGGCAGCCCCAGCATTTT.

This clone was seen once. The gene calls are TRBV15 and TRBJ2-3, with 9 bases matching TRBD2. V lost 0 bases to trimming and J lost 3 bases; unmatched junction nucleotides: 19. In germline, CDR1 is LNHNV, CDR2 YYDKDF (reference sequence). The CDR3 contains 21 residues. CDR3 sequence: CATSRDFSEGKVSGRTDTQYF. Here the CDR3 DNA reads TGTGCCACCAGCAGAGATTTTTCCGAAGGGAAAGTTAGCGGGAGAACAGATACGCAGTATTTT.

The rearrangement links TRBV6-1 to TRBJ1-6; D perhaps matches TRBD1 (5 bases). This CDR3 has 14 amino acids. The V end lost 7 bases, the J end lost 9 bases, and 16 bases lay between the germline ends. Looked up from germline, CDR1 is MNHNS and CDR2 is SASEGT. Here the CDR3 DNA reads TGTGCCAGCAACCTCGGGCAGGGCAGTTCACCCCTCCACTTT. This translates into CASNLGQGSSPLHF.

The J gene is TRBJ2-7, the V gene TRBV7-9; 7 bases are shared with TRBD2. Trimming cost V 2 bases and J 6 bases; bases outside gene matches: 4. The CDR3 runs to 13 residues. Germline lookup yields CDR1 SEHNR and CDR2 FQNEAQ (reference sequence). The CDR3 coding sequence is TGTGCCAGCAGCTTAATGGGAGGGGTCGAGCAGTACTTC. Protein sequence: CASSLMGGVEQYF.

This clone showed up just a few times. The V call is TRBV2, the J call TRBJ2-1; 7 bases line up with TRBD1. Germline V gives CDR1 SNHLY, CDR2 FYNNEI. V trimming: 4 bases; J trimming: 7 bases; junction bases outside the gene matches: 7. The CDR3 totals 14 residues. The CDR3 DNA reads as TGTGCCAGCAGTGTTTTAGGGGGCCGGAATGAGCAGTTCTTC. Protein product: CASSVLGGRNEQFF.

This rearrangement joins TRBV7-8 to TRBJ1-2; the match to TRBD1 covers 7 bases. V was pared by 3 bases and J by 4 bases, with 5 bases of the junction left unmatched. The germline gives CDR1 SGHVS, CDR2 FQNEAQ. CDR3 length: 14 residues. CDR3 protein: CASSLGQPTYGYTF. The CDR3 DNA reads as TGTGCCAGCAGCTTGGGACAGCCCACCTATGGCTACACCTTC. The complete variable domain, with remaining parts taken from reference TRBV7-8 and TRBJ1-2, reads GAGVSQSPRYKVAKRGQDVALRCDPISGHVSLFWYQQALGQGPEFLTYFQNEAQLDKSGLPSDRFFAERPEGSVSTLKIQRTQQEDSAVYLCASSLGQPTYGYTFGSGTRLTVV.

This chain connects TRBV7-9 to TRBJ2-2; TRBD1 is a possible D gene (6 bases). The CDR3 covers 13 residues. Germline V lookup: CDR1 SEHNR, CDR2 FQNEAQ (reference sequence). V lost 6 bases, J lost 4 bases, and 9 bases lay in between. The CDR3: CASSRQATGELFF. CDR3 nucleotide sequence: TGTGCCAGCAGTAGACAGGCCACCGGGGAGCTGTTTTTT. The variable domain in full, with the rest retrieved from reference TRBV7-9 and TRBJ2-2, is DTGVSQNPRHKITKRGQNVTFRCDPISEHNRLYWYRQTLGQGPEFLTYFQNEAQLEKSRLLSDRFSAERPKGSFSTLEIQRTEQGDSAMYLCASSRQATGELFFGEGSRLTVL.

The genes are TRBV10-3 and TRBJ1-2; 12 bases map to TRBD1. V gave up 4 bases and J gave up 4 bases; unmatched junction bases: 13. This CDR3 is 18 amino acids long. Germline V lookup: CDR1 ENHRY, CDR2 SYGVKD. The CDR3 is CAISGSARDRGLAYGYTF. CDR3 coding DNA: TGTGCCATCAGTGGGAGTGCTCGGGACAGGGGGCTCGCCTATGGCTACACCTTC.